This entry features one T cell receptor beta chain sequence. Its specificity is not known. The repertoire was sequenced with immunoSEQ multiplex PCR; TCRdb's copy has only in-frame clones and lacks some. The profile shows 350,000 to 450,000 clones, 83% of them singletons. V was shortened by 8 bases and J by 5 bases, with 13 bases between the two germline ends. The CDR3 extends over 14 amino acids. Germline V gene data show CDR1 as MDHEN and CDR2 as SYDVKM. The sample comes from a study of Ad26.COV2.S vaccination and SARS-CoV-2 variants. Study-wide background: Ad26.COV2.S, an intramuscular injection, was given once or twice 56 days apart. Study-wide results and limits: In TCR breadth and depth analyses, total T cell responses may have been underestimated. Spike-specific TCR breadth was greater after Ad26.COV2.S than placebo.

Treatment: 19 received Ad26.COV2.S at low or high dose, single or two shots; five or six received placebo; per-sample allocation not given. On day 63 after the first injection, vaccine and placebo recipients gave samples. The sample here was peripheral blood, taken in a trial of Ad26.COV2.S vaccine versus placebo. This TCR was sampled from a person between 18 and 60 years old who received the Ad26.COV2.S COVID-19 vaccine or a placebo. The V gene is TRBV28, the J gene TRBJ1-6; D gene uncertain. The CDR3 sequence is CASLTAWDNSPLHF. CDR3 DNA sequence: TGTGCCAGCTTAACAGCGTGGGATAATTCACCCCTCCACTTT.